Listed below are T cell receptor beta chains from one sample, sequenced in a study of response to subunit inactivated influenza vaccine. TCRdb analysed the RT-PCR reads with MiXCR anew, one entry per CDR3 protein. Of 450,000 to 600,000 distinct CDR3 sequences listed, less than 10% are singletons. The sample here was PBMCs from blood, taken around 25 months after vaccination. Every receptor here comes from a man aged 50 to 69 who received an inactivated influenza vaccine. CDR3s include the opening cysteine and the closing phenylalanine or tryptophan. Each record gives: J gene, clone size, D gene, V gene, CDR3 DNA, CDR3 protein. The D gene is left open where the match is weak. Clone sizes are given selectively: once, few, many, or a class where the clone is expanded.

>TRBJ2-6|.|TRBD1|TRBV27
TGTGCCAGCAACCCACAGGGGAATGGGGCCAACGTCCTGACTTTC
CASNPQGNGANVLTF
>TRBJ2-5|.|TRBD1|TRBV3-1
TGTGCCAGCAGCCAAGACCCCAGGGGGCGTGGGGAGACCCAGCACTTC
CASSQDPRGRGETQHF
>TRBJ2-1|.|TRBD2|TRBV18
TGTGCCAGCTCACCGGCAAGGACTAGCGGGGAGCAGTTCTTC
CASSPARTSGEQFF
>TRBJ1-1|few|.|TRBV12-3/TRBV12-4
TGTGCCAGCAGTTTTGAGGGCCCGGCTTTCTTT
CASSFEGPAFF
>TRBJ1-1|.|.|TRBV10-3
TGTGCCATCAAGAGCCAAGGGATGGGGAACACTGAAGCTTTCTTT
CAIKSQGMGNTEAFF
>TRBJ2-3|few|TRBD2|TRBV20-1
TGCAGTGCTGCCGGGACTAGGTCCGTCACAGATACGCAGTATTTT
CSAAGTRSVTDTQYF
>TRBJ2-5|.|TRBD2|TRBV20-1
TGCAGTGCTAGCGCGACGGGTGGAGGGGCGGGGGGATACCAAGAGACCCAGTACTTC
CSASATGGGAGGYQETQYF
>TRBJ2-5|few|.|TRBV6-1
TGTGCCAGCAGCGAGCTAACCTTAGTGGGGTTGGAGACCCAGTACTTC
CASSELTLVGLETQYF
>TRBJ1-1|many|.|TRBV9
TGTGCCAGCACCTCTCAAGACGGTGAAGCTTTCTTT
CASTSQDGEAFF
>TRBJ2-6|.|.|TRBV6-5
TGTGCCAGCAGTTACCAAGGTGGTTCTGGGGCCAACGTCCTGACTTTC
CASSYQGGSGANVLTF
>TRBJ2-2|few|.|TRBV7-2
TGTGCCAGCAGAGGTGGGACTTCGAACACCGGGGAGCTGTTTTTT
CASRGGTSNTGELFF
>TRBJ1-1|few|TRBD1|TRBV30
TGTGCTGTGGAATCTTTGGACAGGGGGGTTATGAACACTGAAGCTTTCTTT
CAVESLDRGVMNTEAFF
>TRBJ2-1|few|TRBD2|TRBV11-2
TGTGCCAGCAGCTTAGGCCCGACTAGCGGGAGGGGGCAGTTCTTC
CASSLGPTSGRGQFF
>TRBJ2-2|few|.|TRBV20-1
TGCAGTGCTAGAGCGCCCGATAAGAACACCGGGGAGCTGTTTTTT
CSARAPDKNTGELFF
>TRBJ1-3|.|.|TRBV5-1
TGCGCCAGCAGCTTGGGAGCGGCGGGTTCTGGAAACACCATATATTTT
CASSLGAAGSGNTIYF
>TRBJ1-1|few|.|TRBV7-6
TGTGCCAGTGCCCGGAAAGTGAACACTGAAGCTTTCTTT
CASARKVNTEAFF
>TRBJ1-1|.|.|TRBV11-2
TGTGCCAGCAGGGGGCAGATAAACACTGAAGCTTTTTTT
CASRGQINTEAFF
>TRBJ2-2|many|TRBD2|TRBV28
TGTGCCAGCAGTTTAGGAGCGGGAGCCTGGGTCCCCACCGGGGAGCTGTTTTTT
CASSLGAGAWVPTGELFF
>TRBJ2-7|.|.|TRBV6-2/TRBV6-3
TGTGCCAGCAGTTACTCCGGGCTTTACGAGCAGTACTTC
CASSYSGLYEQYF
>TRBJ2-7|few|.|TRBV4-3
TGCGCCAGCAGCCAAGATGTAACAAGGCTCTACGAGCAGTACTTC
CASSQDVTRLYEQYF
>TRBJ1-5|many|.|TRBV15
TGTGCCACCAGCGACCCGAATCAGCCCCAGCATTTT
CATSDPNQPQHF
>TRBJ2-7|few|.|TRBV20-1
TGCAGTGCTACAGGGGATTGGGACGAGCAGTACTTC
CSATGDWDEQYF
>TRBJ1-1|many|.|TRBV11-2
TGTGCCAGCAGCTTAGATGGACAGTTGAACACTGAAGCTTTCTTT
CASSLDGQLNTEAFF
>TRBJ1-4|few|.|TRBV5-1
TGCGCCAGCAGCTTGGGAGGTACACGTGAAAAACTGTTTTTT
CASSLGGTREKLFF
>TRBJ1-1|many|.|TRBV29-1
TGCAGCGCCTACACAGGGATCGGCACTGAAGCTTTCTTT
CSAYTGIGTEAFF
>TRBJ2-1|.|.|TRBV24-1
TGTGCCACCAGTGCCTGGGTTGAGAATGAGCAGTTCTTC
CATSAWVENEQFF
>TRBJ2-5|few|.|TRBV2
TGTGCCAGCAGCTCCGAGGGGGTAGTTCAAGAGACCCAGTACTTC
CASSSEGVVQETQYF
>TRBJ1-4|many|TRBD1|TRBV11-2
TGTGCCAGCAGCTTAAAGACAGGGGGCCTTGCAAAACTGTTTTTT
CASSLKTGGLAKLFF
>TRBJ2-7|few|.|TRBV10-3
TGTGCCATCAGTGAACGGCGGGGACCCTACGAGCAGTACTTC
CAISERRGPYEQYF